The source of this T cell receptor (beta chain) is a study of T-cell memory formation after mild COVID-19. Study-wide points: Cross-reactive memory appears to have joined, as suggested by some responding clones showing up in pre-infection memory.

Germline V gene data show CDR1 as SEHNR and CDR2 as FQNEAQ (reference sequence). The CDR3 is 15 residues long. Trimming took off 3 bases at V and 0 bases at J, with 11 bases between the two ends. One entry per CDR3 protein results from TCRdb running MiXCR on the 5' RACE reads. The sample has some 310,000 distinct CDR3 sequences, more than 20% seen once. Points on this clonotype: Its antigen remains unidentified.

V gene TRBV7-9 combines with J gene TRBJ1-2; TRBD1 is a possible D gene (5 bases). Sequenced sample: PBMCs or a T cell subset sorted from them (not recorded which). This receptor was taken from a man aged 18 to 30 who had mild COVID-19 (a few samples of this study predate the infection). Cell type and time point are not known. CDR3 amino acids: CASSFRGISNYGYTF. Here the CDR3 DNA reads TGTGCCAGCAGCTTTCGGGGGATCTCTAACTATGGCTACACCTTC. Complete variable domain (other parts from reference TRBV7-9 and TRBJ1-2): DTGVSQNPRHKITKRGQNVTFRCDPISEHNRLYWYRQTLGQGPEFLTYFQNEAQLEKSRLLSDRFSAERPKGSFSTLEIQRTEQGDSAMYLCASSFRGISNYGYTFGSGTRLTVV.